Each of the 31 T cell receptor beta chains below was sequenced from the same sample in a study of identical twins. One entry per CDR3 protein, called by TCRdb with MiXCR from the 5' RACE reads. The table lists 1.5 million to 2 million distinct CDR3 sequences, under 35% of them singletons. The sample taken for sequencing was cord blood. Receptors originate from a newborn girl in good health.

This clonotype showed up just a few times. The genes are TRBV20-1 and TRBJ2-3; 13 nucleotides align to TRBD2. With 5 bases clipped from V and 4 bases from J, the junction kept 9 bases outside the gene matches. This CDR3 is built from 16 residues. The V gene's germline CDR1 is DFQATT and CDR2 SNEGSKA (reference sequence). Here the CDR3 DNA reads TGCAGTGCTGGAGTACTAGCGGGGGGGACCTCAGATACGCAGTATTTT. This gives the protein CSAGVLAGGTSDTQYF.

On this clonotype: This may stem from a read error, because a much larger clone lies one nucleotide away. V gene TRBV29-1 combines with J gene TRBJ2-4; 8 bases line up with TRBD2. TRBJ2-5 matches the DNA end more closely, so the J call is doubtful. CDR3 length equals 15 residues. Per germline, CDR1 SQVTM and CDR2 ANQGSEA. The CDR3 DNA is TGCAGCATTCTCCTAATAGCGGGAAGTGGAGAGACCCAGTACTTC. Translation: CSILLIAGSGETQYF.

This chain joins TRBV12-3 or TRBV12-4 and TRBJ2-4; the match to TRBD2 covers 10 bases. TRBJ2-7 explains the end of the DNA better; the J call may be wrong. The CDR3 contains 19 residues. CDR3 sequence (DNA): TGTGCCAGCAGTCCCCGGACTCGTGGACTAGCGGCTACTACCTACGAGCAGTACTTC. This gives the protein CASSPRTRGLAATTYEQYF.

V is TRBV27 and J is TRBJ2-7; D not certain. The end of the DNA aligns better with TRBJ2-5, so the J call may be wrong. CDR3 length: 18 residues. Germline values: CDR1 MNHEY, CDR2 SMNVEV (reference sequence). This CDR3 is CASSLPIYGVRVGETQYF. The CDR3 DNA reads as TGTGCCAGCAGTTTACCGATTTATGGAGTAAGGGTAGGGGAGACCCAGTACTTC.

This clonotype showed up just a few times. The CDR3 loop reads CASSPVGGASSYEQYF. DNA for the CDR3: TGTGCCAGCAGTCCGGTTGGAGGGGCTAGCTCCTACGAGCAGTACTTC. The chain carries TRBV27 and TRBJ2-7; maybe TRBD2 (6 bases). The germline V gene encodes CDR1 MNHEY and CDR2 SMNVEV (reference sequence). CDR3 length: 16 residues. V was shortened by 5 bases and J by 0 bases, with 17 bases between the two germline ends.

The rearrangement links TRBV2 to TRBJ1-2, with D possibly TRBD1 on 6 matching bases. V lost 3 bases, J lost 1 base, and 12 bases lay in between. Germline CDR1 is SNHLY and CDR2 is FYNNEI. This CDR3 is 15 amino acids long. Here the CDR3 reads CASSDRGSINYGYTF. The CDR3 DNA reads as TGTGCCAGCAGTGACAGGGGCTCCATTAACTATGGCTACACCTTC.

This clonotype has only a few counts. J is TRBJ2-3 and V is TRBV21-1; the table's D call, TRBD1, has no DNA check behind it. TRBV21-1 is a listed pseudogene. The CDR3 is made up of 16 amino acids. The CDR3 reads CASSLRDRGQPDTQYF. The CDR3 region has the DNA TGTGCCAGCAGCTTACGGGACAGGGGGCAGCCAGATACGCAGTATTTT.

There are many counts of this clonotype. The genes are TRBV20-1 and TRBJ1-4, with D maybe TRBD1 (5 bases). With 3 bases removed from V and 7 bases from J, the gap between germline ends came to 6 bases. Germline-derived CDR1 and CDR2 are DFQATT and SNEGSKA (reference sequence). The length of the CDR3 is 11 residues. CDR3 DNA sequence: TGCAGTGCTAGCCAGGGTGAAAAACTGTTTTTT. Encoded protein: CSASQGEKLFF.

This clonotype has just a few counts. The chain joins TRBV6-1 to TRBJ2-3; the D call may be TRBD1 or TRBD2 (5 bases each). This CDR3 comprises 14 residues. Trimming took off 5 bases at V and 5 bases at J, with 14 bases between the two ends. Per the germline V gene, CDR1 is MNHNS and CDR2 is SASEGT. This chain's CDR3 is CASSNRDRVDTQYF. For the CDR3, the DNA is TGTGCCAGCAGTAACCGGGACCGAGTAGATACGCAGTATTTT.

V and J are TRBV6-2 or TRBV6-3 and TRBJ1-6, with a possible D match to TRBD1 (5 bases). The CDR3 consists of 17 residues. With 2 bases removed from V and 0 bases from J, the gap between germline ends came to 11 bases. CDR1 MNHEY and CDR2 SVGEGT come from the germline V gene. The DNA for the CDR3 is TGTGCCAGCAGTTACCCAGGGACCAGCTCCTATAATTCACCCCTCCACTTT. Amino acids: CASSYPGTSSYNSPLHF.

The chain combines TRBV20-1 with TRBJ1-3, with TRBD1 identical over 7 bases. The CDR3 extends over 14 amino acids. V shed 7 bases and J 3 bases; nucleotides not matched to a gene: 9. CDR1 and CDR2 (germline): DFQATT, SNEGSKA (reference sequence). CDR3 amino acids: CSGATGRVGNTIYF. The CDR3 nucleotides read TGCAGTGGAGCGACAGGGAGAGTTGGAAACACCATATATTTT.

In this sample, this clonotype turned up a few times. The chain carries TRBV3-1 and TRBJ2-3, with unresolved D. V gave up 1 base and J gave up 5 bases, with 4 bases separating them. This CDR3 is 12 amino acids long. From germline, CDR1 is LGHDT and CDR2 YNNKEL (reference sequence). The CDR3 loop reads CASSQVIDTQYF. The CDR3 nucleotides are TGTGCCAGCAGCCAAGTAATAGATACGCAGTATTTT.

The chain has TRBV10-3 and TRBJ1-2, with a possible D match to TRBD1 (5 bases). Trimming removed 4 bases at V and 6 bases at J, with 12 bases between. The CDR3 has 13 residues. Looked up from germline, CDR1 is ENHRY and CDR2 is SYGVKD. This chain's CDR3 is CAISGDSSHGYTF. The CDR3 DNA reads TGTGCCATCAGTGGTGACAGTTCGCATGGCTACACCTTC.

This clonotype was counted a few times. J is TRBJ2-3 and V is TRBV7-2, with 9 bases fitting TRBD2. The V and J ends lost 8 bases and 4 bases, in that order; junction bases with no gene match: 4. CDR1 and CDR2 (germline): SGHTA, FQGNSA. The length of the CDR3 is 13 residues. CDR3 sequence: CASQREAPDTQYF. Written as DNA, the CDR3 is TGTGCCAGCCAGCGGGAGGCTCCAGATACGCAGTATTTT.

This clonotype came up a few times. The V gene is TRBV28, the J gene TRBJ1-1; tentatively, D is TRBD1 (5 bases). The CDR3 is 12 residues long. The germline V gene has CDR1 MDHEN and CDR2 SYDVKM. Trimming stripped 5 bases from V and 7 bases from J, with 11 bases between. CDR3 loop: CASSKAGLEAFF. The CDR3 region has the DNA TGTGCCAGCAGTAAAGCAGGGCTTGAAGCTTTCTTT.

This clonotype turned up a few times. This chain links TRBV2 with TRBJ2-1; D is uncertain. Trimming removed 4 bases at V and 7 bases at J, with 17 bases between. Germline V CDR1 and CDR2: SNHLY, FYNNEI. This CDR3 is 15 amino acids long. The CDR3 region has the DNA TGTGCCAGCAGTGGAAACATAGTGAGTAGGAATGAGCAGTTCTTC. This encodes CASSGNIVSRNEQFF.

J is TRBJ2-3 and V is TRBV20-1; tentatively, D is TRBD2 (5 bases). Germline V gene data show CDR1 as DFQATT and CDR2 as SNEGSKA (reference sequence). Trimming removed 2 bases from V and 5 bases from J, with 14 bases in between. The CDR3 is 14 residues long. The CDR3 sequence: CSARRDGGGDTQYF. DNA of the CDR3: TGCAGTGCTAGAAGGGATGGCGGAGGAGATACGCAGTATTTT.

This clonotype was observed once. The CDR3 reads CASSLLDTKFF. CDR3 DNA sequence: TGTGCCAGCAGTTTATTGGACACCAAGTTCTTC. The J gene is TRBJ2-1, the V gene TRBV12-3 or TRBV12-4; a weak D match, TRBD1 (5 bases). The CDR3 is 11 residues long. The V end was cut by 2 bases, the J end by 14 bases, with 10 bases between.

This chain uses TRBV10-3 with TRBJ1-2; D is perhaps TRBD1 (6 bases). V dropped 6 bases and J dropped 7 bases, with 15 bases sitting between them. Germline CDR1 and CDR2: ENHRY and SYGVKD. This CDR3 spans 13 amino acids. The CDR3 protein is CAIRDSSQAGYTF. In DNA form, the CDR3 reads TGTGCCATCAGGGACAGCTCTCAAGCTGGCTACACCTTC.

The chain links TRBV7-2 to TRBJ2-1; the match to TRBD2 covers 14 bases. This CDR3 has 18 amino acids. From germline, CDR1 is SGHTA and CDR2 FQGNSA. V trimming: 5 bases; J trimming: 0 bases; junction bases outside the gene matches: 6. CDR3 loop: CASSARLAGGGSYNEQFF. CDR3 nucleotides: TGTGCCAGCAGCGCCCGACTAGCGGGAGGGGGCTCCTACAATGAGCAGTTCTTC.

This clonotype has more than one count but fewer than ten. This chain connects TRBV7-2 to TRBJ2-1; D uncertain. CDR1 is SGHTA and CDR2 is FQGNSA in the germline V gene. V was clipped by 5 bases and J by 4 bases, with 15 bases between them. The CDR3 runs to 15 residues. The CDR3 loop is CASSGSSLRYNEQFF. As DNA, the CDR3 is TGTGCCAGCAGCGGGTCGTCGCTGAGATACAATGAGCAGTTCTTC.

This chain joins TRBV20-1 and TRBJ1-6; D is perhaps TRBD1 (6 bases). This CDR3 spans 14 amino acids. V was trimmed by 1 base and J by 6 bases, leaving 10 bases between them. Germline CDR1 DFQATT, CDR2 SNEGSKA (reference sequence). The CDR3 sequence is CSARVRQANSPLHF. For the CDR3, the DNA is TGCAGTGCTAGAGTTCGACAGGCTAATTCACCCCTCCACTTT.

The chain combines TRBV5-1 with TRBJ2-3; D might be TRBD2 (5 bases). Germline V gives CDR1 SGHRS, CDR2 YFSETQ. V was pared by 1 base and J by 12 bases, with 15 bases between. CDR3 size: 13 residues. CDR3 sequence (DNA): TGCGCCAGCAGCTTGCAGACTAATGATATTCAGTATTTT. It specifies CASSLQTNDIQYF.

The V gene is TRBV25-1, the J gene TRBJ2-7, with 7 bases identical to TRBD2. Germline assignment: CDR1 MGHDK and CDR2 SYGVNS. The CDR3 covers 16 residues. With 2 bases clipped from V and 5 bases from J, the junction kept 12 bases outside the gene matches. The CDR3: CASSERAGAVSHEQYF. Written as DNA, the CDR3 is TGTGCCAGCAGTGAACGCGCGGGAGCGGTGTCCCACGAGCAGTACTTC.

V gene TRBV10-3 combines with J gene TRBJ2-1, with D unclear. Germline CDR1 ENHRY, CDR2 SYGVKD. V shed 4 bases and J shed 10 bases, with 8 bases lying between them. The CDR3 covers 11 residues. CDR3 sequence (DNA): TGTGCCATCAGTGGAGTGATGGAGCAGTTCTTC. As protein: CAISGVMEQFF.

This clonotype was found many times. The J gene is TRBJ1-1, the V gene TRBV10-3; 12 positions agree with TRBD1. In germline, CDR1 is ENHRY, CDR2 SYGVKD. The J segment lost 2 bases and the V segment lost 6 bases, leaving 1 base of the junction unmatched. The CDR3 has 14 amino acids. The DNA for the CDR3 is TGTGCCATCAGCGGGACAGGGGGCAACACTGAAGCTTTCTTT. As protein: CAISGTGGNTEAFF.

A few counts support this clonotype. The chain employs TRBV19 and TRBJ2-1, with D perhaps TRBD2 (6 bases). Germline V gene sequence: CDR1 LNHDA, CDR2 SQIVND (reference sequence). The CDR3 has 13 amino acids. V gave up 6 bases and J gave up 5 bases, with 11 bases separating them. CDR3 loop: CASRLAPHNEQFF. The DNA of the CDR3 is TGTGCCAGTAGGCTAGCGCCACACAATGAGCAGTTCTTC.

The sample holds many counts of this clonotype. The chain couples TRBV5-1 to TRBJ2-3; D gene unclear. There are 16 residues in the CDR3. Germline CDR1 reads SGHRS; CDR2 reads YFSETQ. V lost 0 bases to trimming and J lost 0 bases, with 11 bases between them. The CDR3 reads CASSLAGGTSTDTQYF. DNA for the CDR3: TGCGCCAGCAGCTTGGCGGGCGGAACTAGCACAGATACGCAGTATTTT.

This clonotype was counted a single time. No conserved phenylalanine or tryptophan is present at the end of the CDR3, so a read error is the likely explanation. This chain uses TRBV4-1 with TRBJ2-2; D may correspond to TRBD1 or TRBD2 (5 bases each). This CDR3 region has 17 residues. The germline CDR1 and CDR2 sequences are MGHRA and YSYEKL. The V end lost 4 bases, the J end lost 3 bases, and 18 bases lay between the germline ends. DNA of the CDR3: TGCGCCAGCAGCCCTCGGAGCCGGGACGTTTACACCGGGGAGCTGTTTCTT. It translates to CASSPRSRDVYTGELFL.

Worth noting for this clonotype: Germline is not matched at one junction end, which may reflect a read error. The rearrangement joins TRBV7-8 to TRBJ2-1; 12 nucleotides line up with TRBD2. This CDR3 contains 16 residues. Germline V gene data show CDR1 as SGHVS and CDR2 as FQNEAQ. CDR3 amino acids: CAGSYLLAGGLNEEFF. The CDR3 region has the DNA TGTGCCGGCAGCTACCTCCTAGCGGGGGGGCTTAATGAGGAGTTCTTC.

This clonotype has a handful of counts. The chain employs TRBV20-1 and TRBJ2-6; tentative D call: TRBD1 (6 bases). The V gene lost 6 bases and the J gene lost 2 bases, with 8 bases spanning the gap. This CDR3 is 13 amino acids long. Germline CDR1 is DFQATT and CDR2 is SNEGSKA (reference sequence). This CDR3 reads CSARQAGANVLTF. The CDR3 DNA sequence: TGCAGTGCCCGACAGGCTGGGGCCAACGTCCTGACTTTC.